The 14 T cell receptor beta chains in this list originate from one sample, sequenced in a study of response to subunit inactivated influenza vaccine. TCRdb recomputed calls from the RT-PCR reads with MiXCR, one row per CDR3 protein. The repertoire has about 800,000 distinct CDR3 sequences, 21% of them found once; the top ten carry more than 8.5%. The starting material was PBMCs from blood, obtained roughly 5 days after vaccination. These receptors originate from a man aged 50-59 years who received an inactivated influenza vaccine.

J is TRBJ2-3 and V is TRBV6-2 or TRBV6-3; D gene ambiguous. Trimming removed 2 bases from V and 4 bases from J, with 7 bases in between. Germline assignment: CDR1 MNHEY and CDR2 SVGEGT. The length of the CDR3 is 13 residues. This chain's CDR3 is CASSYPAADTQYF. DNA for the CDR3: TGTGCCAGCAGTTACCCAGCTGCAGATACGCAGTATTTT.

The chain employs TRBV7-3 and TRBJ2-1; D uncertain. Per germline, CDR1 SGHTA and CDR2 FQGTGA. CDR3 length: 13 amino acids. Deletions cut 5 bases from V and 8 bases from J, with 13 bases between. CDR3 in DNA: TGTGCCAGCAGCCCCCTTACAAGGGATGAGCAGTTCTTC. Translating gives CASSPLTRDEQFF.

This clonotype was counted a few times. V gene TRBV7-2 combines with J gene TRBJ2-5; D is unclear. Germline CDR1 SGHTA, CDR2 FQGNSA. This CDR3 contains 12 residues. Trimming pared 2 bases from V and 5 bases from J, leaving 6 bases between. Here the CDR3 DNA reads TGTGCCAGCAGCTTAATCACGGAGACCCAGTACTTC. Its protein product is CASSLITETQYF. Drawing the rest from reference TRBV7-2 and TRBJ2-5, the complete variable domain is GAGVSQSPSNKVTEKGKDVELRCDPISGHTALYWYRQSLGQGLEFLIYFQGNSAPDKSGLPSDRFSAERTGGSVSTLTIQRTQQEDSAVYLCASSLITETQYFGPGTRLLVL.

For the CDR3, the DNA is TGTGCCAGCAGGAACCACGAGCAGTACTTC. Translation: CASRNHEQYF. The chain couples TRBV2 to TRBJ2-7; no definite D call. Germline CDR1 reads SNHLY; CDR2 reads FYNNEI. This CDR3 has 10 amino acids. V lost 6 bases and J 5 bases, leaving 5 bases between the germline ends.

V gene TRBV28 combines with J gene TRBJ2-1; the match to TRBD2 covers 8 bases. The CDR3 has 15 amino acids. The germline gives CDR1 MDHEN, CDR2 SYDVKM. The V gene end was trimmed by 5 bases and the J gene end by 9 bases; junction bases not matched to a gene: 12. This CDR3 is CASSPLARGVGEQFF. CDR3 nucleotide sequence: TGTGCCAGCAGTCCACTAGCGCGGGGGGTCGGTGAGCAGTTCTTC.

The chain carries TRBV12-3 or TRBV12-4 and TRBJ2-3; possibly TRBD1 for D (6 bases). Between the trimmed V and J ends, which lost 2 bases and 1 base, there was a span of 10 bases. The length of the CDR3 is 15 residues. The CDR3 region is CASSLRPGGTDTQYF. For the CDR3, the DNA is TGTGCCAGCAGTTTAAGGCCAGGGGGCACAGATACGCAGTATTTT.

Note on this clonotype: A read error may explain this, as a much larger clone is one base away. This chain links TRBV12-3 or TRBV12-4 with TRBJ2-2, with TRBD1 as a possible D gene (5 bases). V was shortened by 4 bases and J by 4 bases, with 7 bases between the two germline ends. The CDR3 contains 13 residues. CDR3 DNA sequence: TGTGCCAGCAGTTACAGGACCACCGGGGAGCTGTTTTTT. Protein: CASSYRTTGELFF.

J is TRBJ2-7 and V is TRBV4-3; tentatively, D is TRBD1 or TRBD2 (5 bases each). CDR3 length: 15 amino acids. With 1 base removed from V and 3 bases from J, the gap between germline ends came to 13 bases. Germline CDR1 and CDR2: LGHNA and YSLEER. The CDR3 protein is CASSQGSWGNYEQYF. The CDR3 DNA sequence: TGCGCCAGCAGCCAAGGGAGTTGGGGGAACTACGAGCAGTACTTC.

The chain carries TRBV4-2 and TRBJ2-3; 8 nucleotides line up with TRBD2. CDR3 length: 15 amino acids. Germline CDR1 LGHNA, CDR2 YNFKEQ. V trimming: 4 bases; J trimming: 5 bases; junction bases outside the gene matches: 8. DNA of the CDR3: TGTGCCAGCAGCCCAGGTGTTCTAGCGGGAGATACGCAGTATTTT. It translates to CASSPGVLAGDTQYF.

The chain is built from TRBV7-9 and TRBJ2-6; D gene uncertain. The CDR3 covers 16 residues. The germline CDR1 and CDR2 sequences are SEHNR and FQNEAQ (reference sequence). V was shortened by 2 bases and J by 4 bases, with 12 bases between the two germline ends. The CDR3 DNA is TGTGCCAGCAGCTTACTAGGGCCCTTGGGGGCCAACGTCCTGACTTTC. This gives the protein CASSLLGPLGANVLTF.

There are many counts of this clonotype. This chain connects TRBV12-3 or TRBV12-4 to TRBJ2-3, with 8 bases aligning to TRBD1. The V and J ends lost 4 bases and 0 bases, in that order; junction bases with no gene match: 3. The CDR3 runs 15 residues. The chain's CDR3 is CASSSRTGSTDTQYF. The CDR3 nucleotides read TGTGCCAGCAGTTCCCGGACAGGGAGCACAGATACGCAGTATTTT.

Only a few counts were recorded for this clonotype. CDR3 bases: TGTGCCAGCAGCCCCCATTACGGTGAGCAGTTCTTC. Translating it yields CASSPHYGEQFF. The rearrangement links TRBV7-9 to TRBJ2-1; D ambiguous. Per germline, CDR1 SEHNR and CDR2 FQNEAQ (reference sequence). This CDR3 has 12 residues. With 5 bases removed from V and 9 bases from J, the gap between germline ends came to 11 bases.

This clonotype has only a few counts. The V and J genes are TRBV4-2 and TRBJ2-7; 11 bases line up with TRBD2. This CDR3 has 14 residues. The V gene end was trimmed by 1 base and the J gene end by 9 bases; junction bases not matched to a gene: 5. Germline loops: CDR1 LGHNA, CDR2 YNFKEQ. CDR3 amino acids: CASSQGSGGALQYF. The CDR3 coding sequence is TGTGCCAGCAGCCAAGGTAGCGGGGGGGCCCTGCAGTACTTC.

The CDR3 DNA is TGTGCCAGCAGTCCTACAGGGGCGGGCTCCTACGAGCAGTACTTC. Protein sequence: CASSPTGAGSYEQYF. The rearrangement joins TRBV28 to TRBJ2-7, with TRBD1 matching over 7 bases. The CDR3 extends over 15 amino acids. The germline CDR1 and CDR2 sequences are MDHEN and SYDVKM. The junction had 7 bases not matched to a gene; V was cut back by 5 bases and J by 0 bases.